The clone carrying this T cell receptor beta chain was seen many times. The antigen remains undetermined. The CDR3 consists of 13 residues. Germline CDR1 is SNHLY and CDR2 is FYNNEI. V lost 8 bases, J lost 8 bases, and 7 bases stayed unmatched. The data stem from a study of early T cells in non-severe SARS-CoV-2 infection. Study details: Bulk RNA taken from unsorted whole blood was sequenced, leaving chains unpaired.

Study-level results: Anti-spike CD8 responses were favored in VDJdb matching, and private and CD4 specificities were missed.

Tagging with unique molecular identifiers was applied to individual cDNA molecules. One entry per CDR3 protein results from TCRdb running MiXCR on the 5' RACE reads. Seen here are over 30,000 distinct CDR3 sequences, roughly 5% observed once, and the top ten hold over 6%. The sequenced sample was whole blood, obtained at baseline. The clonotype comes from an adult who was a healthcare worker with PCR-confirmed SARS-CoV-2 infection or an uninfected control (not recorded which). This chain uses TRBV2 with TRBJ2-1, with TRBD1 matching 9 bases. The CDR3 DNA is TGTGCCAGCCGGGGACAGGGAAGCTATGAGCAGTTCTTC. Protein sequence: CASRGQGSYEQFF.